This entry lists 6 T cell receptor beta chains sequenced from one sample in a study of blood T cell repertoires in COVID-19. The assay was immunoSEQ multiplex PCR, and TCRdb's table has in-frame clones only and misses some. The sample includes around 50,000 clones, around 90% of them seen just once. The sample was peripheral blood. Receptors originate from a human donor in a cohort sampled during active COVID-19.

The CDR3: CATRGAAYEQYF. In nucleotides, the CDR3 is TGTGCCACCAGGGGAGCGGCCTACGAGCAGTACTTC. The V and J genes are TRBV27 and TRBJ2-7; a possible D gene is TRBD1 (6 bases). V lost 10 bases to trimming and J lost 2 bases, with 12 bases between them. Germline lookup yields CDR1 MNHEY and CDR2 SMNVEV (reference sequence). The CDR3 totals 12 residues.

This clone has a handful of counts. CDR3 loop: CASRLDLTGELFF. For the CDR3, the DNA is TGCGCCAGCAGGCTAGATCTCACCGGGGAGCTGTTTTTT. This chain links TRBV10-1 with TRBJ2-2; D unclear. V lost 6 bases to trimming and J lost 4 bases, with 9 bases between them. From germline, CDR1 is WNHNN and CDR2 SYGVQD (reference sequence). This CDR3 has 13 amino acids.

V usage is TRBV2 and J usage is TRBJ1-3, with D possibly matching TRBD1 (6 bases). The CDR3 contains 16 residues. V lost 4 bases to trimming and J lost 1 base, with 14 bases between them. Germline V lookup: CDR1 SNHLY, CDR2 FYNNEI. The CDR3: CASSVGPQGSGNTIYF. The CDR3 DNA is TGTGCCAGCAGTGTTGGACCCCAGGGGTCTGGAAACACCATATATTTT.

The V and J genes are TRBV5-1 and TRBJ2-1; TRBD2 agrees at 13 bases. V shed 3 bases and J 3 bases; nucleotides not matched to a gene: 3. Germline CDR1 is SGHRS and CDR2 is YFSETQ. This CDR3 region has 16 residues. CDR3 sequence reads: CASSWGLAGNYNEQFF. CDR3 DNA sequence: TGCGCCAGCAGCTGGGGACTAGCGGGAAACTACAATGAGCAGTTCTTC.

The rearrangement joins TRBV29-1 to TRBJ2-2; the match to TRBD2 covers 13 bases. Germline V gives CDR1 SQVTM, CDR2 ANQGSEA. This CDR3 is 16 amino acids long. V shed 5 bases, J shed 3 bases, and the junction held 6 bases outside the gene matches. DNA for the CDR3: TGCAGCGTTAGGACTAGCGGGAGTACGGACACCGGGGAGCTGTTTTTT. Translation: CSVRTSGSTDTGELFF.

The chain recombines TRBV19 with TRBJ2-1, with 8 bases identical to TRBD2. V was pared by 5 bases and J by 8 bases, with 5 bases of the junction left unmatched. Per the germline V gene, CDR1 is LNHDA and CDR2 is SQIVND (reference sequence). The CDR3 length is 13 residues. CDR3 in DNA: TGTGCCAGTAGTGCCGGGACTAGGTATGAGCAGTTCTTC. Its protein product is CASSAGTRYEQFF.